This TCR beta chain is from a study of T-cell memory formation after mild COVID-19. Looking at the study overall: Clusters were largely donor specific. Study results and caveats: Cross-reactive memory appears to have joined, as suggested by some responding clones showing up in pre-infection memory. Second-wave clones reaching peak frequency on day 37 lacked confirmed SARS-CoV-2 specificity.

This clonotype appeared many times. What it binds is not known. The CDR3 contains 14 residues. Germline CDR1 is DFQATT and CDR2 is SNEGSKA (reference sequence). The ends were cut back, 6 bases at V and 8 bases at J, with 21 bases in the middle. Via MiXCR, TCRdb re-called the 5' RACE reads, giving one row per CDR3 protein. The sample includes about 340,000 distinct CDR3 sequences, roughly 14% of them seen just once. This clonotype was obtained from a man aged 18 to 29 who had mild COVID-19 (a few samples of this study predate the infection). Cell type and time point are not known. This chain joins TRBV20-1 and TRBJ2-3; possibly TRBD2 for D (5 bases). Sequencing input: PBMCs or a T cell subset sorted from them (not recorded which). The CDR3 reads CSAGPQLLVITQYF. In DNA form, the CDR3 reads TGCAGTGCCGGACCCCAATTACTAGTCATTACGCAGTATTTT.